Listed below are T cell receptor beta chains from one sample, sequenced in a study of T-cell memory formation after mild COVID-19. Each CDR3 protein is one row after TCRdb ran MiXCR on the 5' RACE reads. The sample records under 300,000 distinct CDR3 sequences, about a sixth being singletons. Material for sequencing was PBMCs or a T cell subset sorted from them (not recorded which). These receptors all come from a man aged 18 to 35 who had mild COVID-19 (a few samples of this study predate the infection). Cell type and time point are not known. The CDR3 runs from the conserved cysteine through the conserved F or W. D genes are given only for firm matches. Clone size is shown for a subset of rows, as once, few, many or a class of expanded clone.

V	D	length	J	size	CDR3	DNA
TRBV10-3	TRBD1	15	TRBJ2-2	few	CAISNRGRITGELFF	TGTGCCATCAGTAACAGGGGGCGGATCACCGGGGAGCTGTTTTTT
TRBV4-1	-	11	TRBJ2-5	many	CASSQEETQYF	TGCGCCAGCAGCCAGGAAGAGACCCAGTACTTC
TRBV6-5	-	13	TRBJ1-5	-	CASSYGVHQPQHF	TGTGCCAGCAGCTACGGCGTACATCAGCCCCAGCATTTT
TRBV9	-	14	TRBJ2-5	few	CASSVGAIVETQYF	TGTGCCAGCAGCGTAGGGGCCATTGTGGAGACCCAGTACTTC
TRBV5-1	-	13	TRBJ2-5	many	CASSPDEGETQYF	TGCGCCAGCAGCCCGGACGAGGGGGAGACCCAGTACTTC
TRBV7-6	-	16	TRBJ2-3	few	CASSPEFAIQLGTQYF	TGTGCCAGCAGCCCCGAGTTTGCCATCCAACTGGGTACGCAGTATTTT
TRBV3-1	-	17	TRBJ2-2	few	CASSQVSGLSNTGELFF	TGTGCCAGCAGCCAAGTTTCGGGGCTCTCGAACACCGGGGAGCTGTTTTTT
TRBV5-1	-	13	TRBJ1-2	-	CASREPSTYGYTF	TGCGCCAGCAGGGAGCCCTCCACCTATGGCTACACCTTC
TRBV7-3	-	17	TRBJ1-5	many	CASSLPADRNRNQPQHF	TGTGCCAGCAGCTTACCTGCCGACAGGAACCGAAATCAGCCCCAGCATTTT
TRBV7-8	-	16	TRBJ1-2	few	CASSLPSTHTNYGYTF	TGTGCCAGCAGCTTGCCCTCAACACATACAAACTATGGCTACACCTTC
TRBV7-2	-	13	TRBJ1-2	many	CASSFGRNYGYTF	TGTGCCAGCAGCTTTGGCAGGAACTATGGCTACACCTTC
TRBV29-1	-	14	TRBJ1-2	-	CSVCRDATNYGYTF	TGCAGCGTCTGCCGGGACGCCACTAACTATGGCTACACCTTC
TRBV20-1	-	15	TRBJ2-5	many	CSARKPGARQETQYF	TGCAGTGCACGCAAACCCGGGGCTCGACAAGAGACCCAGTACTTC
TRBV20-1	TRBD1	13	TRBJ2-5	-	CSARGRGIGTQYF	TGCAGTGCTAGGGGCAGGGGGATCGGGACCCAGTACTTC
TRBV7-9	-	15	TRBJ1-2	-	CASSLVGGIDYGYTF	TGTGCCAGCAGCTTAGTAGGGGGTATTGACTATGGCTACACCTTC
TRBV29-1	TRBD1	13	TRBJ1-1	-	CSVLGQGVTEAFF	TGCAGCGTTTTGGGACAGGGGGTCACTGAAGCTTTCTTT
TRBV29-1	-	12	TRBJ1-2	-	CSSSPGVGGYTF	TGCAGCTCCTCCCCGGGGGTAGGCGGCTACACCTTC
TRBV5-6	-	13	TRBJ2-2	few	CASSFSDTGELFF	TGTGCCAGCAGCTTTTCCGACACCGGGGAGCTGTTTTTT
TRBV6-2/TRBV6-3	-	13	TRBJ1-6	-	CASSYREESPLHF	TGTGCCAGCAGTTACAGGGAGGAGTCACCCCTCCACTTT
TRBV7-9	-	12	TRBJ1-2	few	CASSHREGGYTF	TGTGCCAGCAGCCACAGGGAGGGCGGCTACACCTTC
TRBV7-2	-	14	TRBJ2-4	-	CASSPPRVYDIQYF	TGTGCCAGCAGCCCCCCTCGGGTCTATGACATTCAGTACTTC
TRBV7-3	-	12	TRBJ1-2	few	CASSLEGLRYTF	TGTGCCAGCAGCTTAGAGGGGCTGCGCTACACCTTC
TRBV7-6	-	16	TRBJ2-3	few	CASSLVLDGRSDTQYF	TGTGCCAGCAGCTTAGTTTTAGATGGACGCTCAGATACGCAGTATTTT
TRBV12-3/TRBV12-4	-	14	TRBJ2-2	-	CASSSSRNTGELFF	TGTGCCAGCAGTTCGTCCAGGAACACCGGGGAGCTGTTTTTT
TRBV20-1	TRBD1	13	TRBJ1-4	-	CSAEKTGREKLFF	TGCAGTGCTGAAAAGACAGGGAGGGAAAAACTGTTTTTT
TRBV6-2/TRBV6-3	-	15	TRBJ1-1	few	CASSYPGSWNTEAFF	TGTGCCAGCAGTTACCCCGGGAGTTGGAACACTGAAGCTTTCTTT
TRBV10-3	-	14	TRBJ2-7	-	CAISPDTTAYEQYF	TGTGCCATCAGTCCCGACACCACCGCCTACGAGCAGTACTTC
TRBV27	TRBD1	15	TRBJ1-1	-	CASSLQQGAETEAFF	TGTGCCAGCAGTCTACAACAGGGGGCGGAAACTGAAGCTTTCTTT
TRBV12-3/TRBV12-4	-	15	TRBJ1-6	few	CASSLSSSYNSPLHF	TGTGCCAGCAGTTTGTCGAGCTCCTATAATTCACCCCTCCACTTT
TRBV7-9	TRBD2	14	TRBJ2-1	few	CASSLAGGIDEQFF	TGTGCCAGCAGCTTAGCGGGGGGGATCGATGAGCAGTTCTTC
TRBV7-2	TRBD2	15	TRBJ2-3	few	CASTARRGATDTQYF	TGTGCCAGCACGGCCAGGCGGGGGGCCACAGATACGCAGTATTTT